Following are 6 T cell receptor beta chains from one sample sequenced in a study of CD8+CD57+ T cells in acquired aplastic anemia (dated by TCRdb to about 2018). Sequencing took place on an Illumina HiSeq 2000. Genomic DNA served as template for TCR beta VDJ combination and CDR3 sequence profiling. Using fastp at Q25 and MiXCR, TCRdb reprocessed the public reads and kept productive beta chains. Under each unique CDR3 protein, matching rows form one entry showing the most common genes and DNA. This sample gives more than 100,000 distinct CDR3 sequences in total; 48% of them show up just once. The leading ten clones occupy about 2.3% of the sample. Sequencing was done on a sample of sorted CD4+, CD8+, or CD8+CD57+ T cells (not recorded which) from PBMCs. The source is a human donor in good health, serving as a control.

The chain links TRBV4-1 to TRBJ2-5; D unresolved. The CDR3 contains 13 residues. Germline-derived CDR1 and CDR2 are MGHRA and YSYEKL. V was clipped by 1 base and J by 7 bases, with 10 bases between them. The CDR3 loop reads CASSQVAPGTQYF. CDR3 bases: TGCGCCAGCAGCCAAGTCGCGCCCGGGACCCAGTACTTC.

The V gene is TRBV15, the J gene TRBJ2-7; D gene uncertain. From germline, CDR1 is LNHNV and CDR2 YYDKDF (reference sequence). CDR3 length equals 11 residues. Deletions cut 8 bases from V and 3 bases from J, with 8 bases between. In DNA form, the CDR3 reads TGTGCCACCGCGGACGGCTACGAGCAGTACTTC. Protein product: CATADGYEQYF.

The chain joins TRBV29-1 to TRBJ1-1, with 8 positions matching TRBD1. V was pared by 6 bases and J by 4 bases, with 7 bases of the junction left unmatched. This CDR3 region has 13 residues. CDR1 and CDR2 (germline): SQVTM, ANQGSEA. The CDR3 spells CSVSGGRGTEAFF. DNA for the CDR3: TGCAGCGTGTCAGGGGGCAGGGGCACTGAAGCTTTCTTT.

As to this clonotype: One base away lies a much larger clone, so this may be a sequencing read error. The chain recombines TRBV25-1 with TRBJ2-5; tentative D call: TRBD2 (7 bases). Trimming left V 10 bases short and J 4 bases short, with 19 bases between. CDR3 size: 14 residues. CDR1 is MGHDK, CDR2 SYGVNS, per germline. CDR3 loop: CATLDGGRGETQYF. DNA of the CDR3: TGTGCCACCCTGGACGGGGGGCGAGGAGAGACCCAGTACTTC.

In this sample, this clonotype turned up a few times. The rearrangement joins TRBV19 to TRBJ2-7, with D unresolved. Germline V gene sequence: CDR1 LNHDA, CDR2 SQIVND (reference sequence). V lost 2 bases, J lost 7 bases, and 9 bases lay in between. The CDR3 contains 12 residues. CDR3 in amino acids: CASSIKGGEQYF. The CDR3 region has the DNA TGTGCCAGTAGTATAAAGGGTGGAGAGCAGTACTTC.

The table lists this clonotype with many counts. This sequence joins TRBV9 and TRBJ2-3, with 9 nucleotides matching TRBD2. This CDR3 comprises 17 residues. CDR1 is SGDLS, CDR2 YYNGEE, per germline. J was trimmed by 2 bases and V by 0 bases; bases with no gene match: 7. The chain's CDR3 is CASSVATKRGATDTQYF. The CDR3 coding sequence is TGTGCCAGCAGCGTAGCTACGAAGCGGGGGGCCACAGATACGCAGTATTTT. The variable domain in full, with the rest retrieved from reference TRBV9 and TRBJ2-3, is DSGVTQTPKHLITATGQRVTLRCSPRSGDLSVYWYQQSLDQGLQFLIQYYNGEERAKGNILERFSAQQFPDLHSELNLSSLELGDSALYFCASSVATKRGATDTQYFGPGTRLTVL.